The 3 T cell receptor beta chains reported below all come from one sample, sequenced in a study of OX40 agonist ivuxolimab in advanced cancers. Library preparation was by the immunoSEQ multiplex PCR assay. TCRdb carries this immuneACCESS record with in-frame sequences only. Its versions omit some clonotypes, under half of them owing to an unresolved V gene in the studies checked, with the rest unexplained. This sample has just under 35,000 clones in its table, and around 92% of those were observed once. Roughly a third of the sample belongs to the ten largest clones. The specimen comprised CD4+ or CD8+ T cells sorted from blood, sampled in a trial of the OX40 agonist ivuxolimab. These receptors originate from an adult with an advanced solid tumor such as melanoma, head and neck, liver or kidney cancer.

The CDR3 spells CASRKGWGGELFF. The CDR3 DNA reads TGTGCCAGCAGAAAGGGATGGGGCGGGGAGCTGTTTTTT. J is TRBJ2-2 and V is TRBV21-1. TRBV21-1 is an annotated pseudogene. The CDR3 runs to 13 residues.

This clone has a single count. The J gene is TRBJ2-7, the V gene TRBV27, with 13 bases fitting TRBD2. The CDR3 is 16 residues long. Germline CDR1 and CDR2: MNHEY and SMNVEV (reference sequence). Trimming removed 5 bases from V and 1 base from J; junction bases left unmatched: 5. CDR3 sequence reads: CASSPSGLAGSYEQYF. The CDR3 nucleotides read TGTGCCAGCAGTCCATCGGGACTAGCGGGGTCCTACGAGCAGTACTTC.

The chain links TRBV28 to TRBJ1-1; a weak D match, TRBD1 (5 bases). Germline V gene lookup returns CDR1 MDHEN and CDR2 SYDVKM. The CDR3 spans 14 residues. V gave up 0 bases and J gave up 2 bases, with 7 bases separating them. CDR3 DNA: TGTGCCAGCAGTTTATGGGGGGGAAACACTGAAGCTTTCTTT. Amino acid sequence: CASSLWGGNTEAFF.